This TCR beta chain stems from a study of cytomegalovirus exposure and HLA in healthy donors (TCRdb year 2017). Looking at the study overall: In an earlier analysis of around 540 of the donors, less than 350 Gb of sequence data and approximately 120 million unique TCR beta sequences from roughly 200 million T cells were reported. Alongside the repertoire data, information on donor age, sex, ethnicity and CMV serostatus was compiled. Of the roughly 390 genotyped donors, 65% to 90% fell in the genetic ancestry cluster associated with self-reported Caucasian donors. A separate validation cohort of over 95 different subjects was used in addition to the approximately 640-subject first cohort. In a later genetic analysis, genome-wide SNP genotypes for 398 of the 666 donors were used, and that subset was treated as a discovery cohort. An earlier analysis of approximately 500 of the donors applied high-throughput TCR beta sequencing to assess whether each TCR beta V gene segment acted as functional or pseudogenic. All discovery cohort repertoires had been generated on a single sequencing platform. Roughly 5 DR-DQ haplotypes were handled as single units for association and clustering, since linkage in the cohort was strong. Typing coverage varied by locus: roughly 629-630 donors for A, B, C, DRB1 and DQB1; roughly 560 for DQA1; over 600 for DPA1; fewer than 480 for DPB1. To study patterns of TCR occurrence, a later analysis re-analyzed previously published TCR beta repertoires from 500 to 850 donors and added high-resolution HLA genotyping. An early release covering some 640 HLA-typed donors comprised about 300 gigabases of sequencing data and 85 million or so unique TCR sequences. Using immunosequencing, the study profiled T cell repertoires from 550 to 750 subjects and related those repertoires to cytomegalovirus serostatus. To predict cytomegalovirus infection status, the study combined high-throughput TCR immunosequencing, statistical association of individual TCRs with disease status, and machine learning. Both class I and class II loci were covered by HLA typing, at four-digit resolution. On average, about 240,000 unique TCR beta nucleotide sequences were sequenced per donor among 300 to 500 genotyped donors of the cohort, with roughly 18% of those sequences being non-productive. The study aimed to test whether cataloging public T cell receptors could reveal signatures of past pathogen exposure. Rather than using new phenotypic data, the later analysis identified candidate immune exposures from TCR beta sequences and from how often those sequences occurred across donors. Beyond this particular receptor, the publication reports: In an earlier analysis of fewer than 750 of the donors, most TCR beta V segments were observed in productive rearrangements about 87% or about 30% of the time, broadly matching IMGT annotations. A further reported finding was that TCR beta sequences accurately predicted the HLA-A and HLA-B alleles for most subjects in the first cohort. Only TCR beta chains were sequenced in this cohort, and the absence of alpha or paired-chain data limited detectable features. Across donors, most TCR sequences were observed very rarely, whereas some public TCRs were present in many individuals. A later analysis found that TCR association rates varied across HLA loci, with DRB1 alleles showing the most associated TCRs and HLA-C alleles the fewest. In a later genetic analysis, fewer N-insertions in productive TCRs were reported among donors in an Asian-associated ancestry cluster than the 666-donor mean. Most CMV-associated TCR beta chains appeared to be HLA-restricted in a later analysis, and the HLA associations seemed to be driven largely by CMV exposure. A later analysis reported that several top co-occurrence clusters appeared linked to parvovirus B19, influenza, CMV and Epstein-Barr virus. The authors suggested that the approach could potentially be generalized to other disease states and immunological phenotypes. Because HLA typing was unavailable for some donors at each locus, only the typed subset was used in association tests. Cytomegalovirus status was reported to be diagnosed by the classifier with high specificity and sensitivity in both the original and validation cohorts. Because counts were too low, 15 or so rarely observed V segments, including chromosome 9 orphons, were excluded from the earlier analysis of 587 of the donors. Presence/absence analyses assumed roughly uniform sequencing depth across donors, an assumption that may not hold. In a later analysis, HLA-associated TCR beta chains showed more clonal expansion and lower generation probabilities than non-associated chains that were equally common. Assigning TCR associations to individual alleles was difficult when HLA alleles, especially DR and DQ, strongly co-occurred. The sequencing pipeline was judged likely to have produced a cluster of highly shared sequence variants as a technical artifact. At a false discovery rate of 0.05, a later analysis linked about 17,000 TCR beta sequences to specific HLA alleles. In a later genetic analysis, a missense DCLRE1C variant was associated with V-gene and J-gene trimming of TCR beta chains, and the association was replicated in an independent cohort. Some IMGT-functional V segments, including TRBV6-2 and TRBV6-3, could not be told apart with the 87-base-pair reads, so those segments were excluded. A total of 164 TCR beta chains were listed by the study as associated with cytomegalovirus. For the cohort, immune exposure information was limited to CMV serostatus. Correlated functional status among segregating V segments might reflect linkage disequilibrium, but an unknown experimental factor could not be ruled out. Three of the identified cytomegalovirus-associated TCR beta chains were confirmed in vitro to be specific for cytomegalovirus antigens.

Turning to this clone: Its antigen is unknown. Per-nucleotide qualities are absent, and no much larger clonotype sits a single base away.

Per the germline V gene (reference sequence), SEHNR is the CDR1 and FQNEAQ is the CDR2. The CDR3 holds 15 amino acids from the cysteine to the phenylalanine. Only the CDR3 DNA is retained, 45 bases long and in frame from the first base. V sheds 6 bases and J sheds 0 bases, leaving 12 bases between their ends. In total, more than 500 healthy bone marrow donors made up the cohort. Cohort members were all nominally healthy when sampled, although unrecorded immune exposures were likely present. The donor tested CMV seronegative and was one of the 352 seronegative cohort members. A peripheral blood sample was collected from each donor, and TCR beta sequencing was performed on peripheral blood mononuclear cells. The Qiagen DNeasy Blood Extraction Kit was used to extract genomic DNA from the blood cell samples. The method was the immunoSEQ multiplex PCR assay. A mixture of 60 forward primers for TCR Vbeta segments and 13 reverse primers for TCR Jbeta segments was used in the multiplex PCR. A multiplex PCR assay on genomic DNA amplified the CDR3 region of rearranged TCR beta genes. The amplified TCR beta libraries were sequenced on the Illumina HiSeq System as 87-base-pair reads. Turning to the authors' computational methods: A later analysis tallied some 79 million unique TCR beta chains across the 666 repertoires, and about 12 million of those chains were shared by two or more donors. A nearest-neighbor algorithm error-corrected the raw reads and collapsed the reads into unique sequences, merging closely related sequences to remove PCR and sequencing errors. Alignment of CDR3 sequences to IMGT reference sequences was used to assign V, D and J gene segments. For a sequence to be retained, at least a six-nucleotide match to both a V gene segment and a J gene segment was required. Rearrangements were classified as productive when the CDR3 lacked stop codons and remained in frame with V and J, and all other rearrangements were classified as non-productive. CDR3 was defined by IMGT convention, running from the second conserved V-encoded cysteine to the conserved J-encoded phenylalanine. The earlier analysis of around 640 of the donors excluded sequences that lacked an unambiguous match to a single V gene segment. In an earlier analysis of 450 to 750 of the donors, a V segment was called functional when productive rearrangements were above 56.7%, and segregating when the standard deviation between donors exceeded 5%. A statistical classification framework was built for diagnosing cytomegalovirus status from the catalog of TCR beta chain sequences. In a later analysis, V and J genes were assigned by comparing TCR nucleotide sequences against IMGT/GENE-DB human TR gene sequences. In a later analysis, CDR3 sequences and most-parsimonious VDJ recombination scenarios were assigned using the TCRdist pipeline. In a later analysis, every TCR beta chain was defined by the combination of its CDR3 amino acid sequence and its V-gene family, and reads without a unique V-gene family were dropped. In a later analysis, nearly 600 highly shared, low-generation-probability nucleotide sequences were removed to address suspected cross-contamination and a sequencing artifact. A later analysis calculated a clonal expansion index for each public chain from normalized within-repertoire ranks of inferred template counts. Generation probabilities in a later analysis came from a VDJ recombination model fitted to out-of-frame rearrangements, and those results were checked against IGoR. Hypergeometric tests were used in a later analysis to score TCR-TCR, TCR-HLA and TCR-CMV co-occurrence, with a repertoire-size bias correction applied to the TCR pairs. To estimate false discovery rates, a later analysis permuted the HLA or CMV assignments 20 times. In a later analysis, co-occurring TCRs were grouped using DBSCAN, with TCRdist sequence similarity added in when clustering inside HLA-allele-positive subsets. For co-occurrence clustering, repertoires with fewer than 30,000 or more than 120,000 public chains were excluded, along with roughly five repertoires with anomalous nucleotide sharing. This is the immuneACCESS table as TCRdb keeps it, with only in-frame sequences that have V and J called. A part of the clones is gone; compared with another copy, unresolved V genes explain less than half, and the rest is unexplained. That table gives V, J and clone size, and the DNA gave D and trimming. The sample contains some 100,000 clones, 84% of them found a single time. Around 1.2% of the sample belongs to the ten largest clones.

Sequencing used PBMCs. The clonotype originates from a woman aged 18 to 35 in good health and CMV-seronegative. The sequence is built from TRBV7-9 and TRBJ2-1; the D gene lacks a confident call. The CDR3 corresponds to CASSETGSSYNEQFF. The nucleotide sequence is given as TGTGCCAGCAGTGAGACTGGCAGCTCCTACAATGAGCAGTTCTTC.